The next 9 T cell receptor beta chains were all read from a single sample in a study of CD8 T cells in ankylosing spondylitis (dated 2017 in TCRdb). Receptor amplification or capture employed 5' RACE. The sequencer listed for this sample is Illumina HiSeq 2500. TCRdb reworked the public reads: Q25 trimming with fastp, MiXCR clone assembly, productive beta chains retained. Under each unique CDR3 protein, matching rows form one entry showing the most common genes and DNA. Within this sample are about 160,000 distinct CDR3 sequences, with about 18% of them counted one time only. About 7.6% of the sample comes from the top ten. The specimen was blood, either unsorted or a sorted T cell fraction (not recorded which). The receptors derive from a male donor with ankylosing spondylitis or in good health (not recorded which).

The sample holds a few counts of this clonotype. The genes are TRBV27 and TRBJ2-7; D perhaps matches TRBD2 (6 bases). The CDR3 loop spans 14 amino acids. V lost 2 bases and J lost 5, with 13 bases in between. Germline CDR1 reads MNHEY; CDR2 reads SMNVEV (reference sequence). CDR3 region: CASSLGLPGDEQYF. The CDR3 DNA reads TGTGCCAGCAGTTTAGGGCTACCGGGGGACGAGCAGTACTTC.

The chain uses TRBV5-1 and TRBJ2-5; weak D call: TRBD2 (6 bases). Trimming pared 3 bases from V and 3 bases from J, leaving 9 bases between. CDR3 length: 13 residues. Looked up from germline, CDR1 is SGHRS and CDR2 is YFSETQ. The CDR3 region has the DNA TGCGCCAGCAGCTCCGCTAGCGAAGAGACCCAGTACTTC. Its translation: CASSSASEETQYF.

Ten or more counts support this clonotype. The chain combines TRBV27 with TRBJ1-6; 9 bases agree with TRBD1. Germline-derived CDR1 and CDR2 are MNHEY and SMNVEV (reference sequence). After removal of 6 bases from V and 5 bases from J, the junction contained 2 bases not matched to a gene. The CDR3 is made up of 14 amino acids. The DNA for the CDR3 is TGTGCCAGCAGCCGGACAGGGGATAATTCACCCCTCCACTTT. Translation: CASSRTGDNSPLHF.

At least ten counts were recorded for this clonotype. The gene calls are TRBV20-1 and TRBJ1-1, with a tentative D call TRBD1 (5 bases). Germline assignment: CDR1 DFQATT and CDR2 SNEGSKA (reference sequence). The CDR3 loop spans 16 amino acids. V lost 0 bases and J lost 0, with 14 bases in between. The CDR3 region is CSARDSGHSMNTEAFF. CDR3 nucleotides: TGCAGTGCTAGAGATTCAGGGCATTCTATGAACACTGAAGCTTTCTTT.

This clonotype appeared a few times. The J gene is TRBJ2-5, the V gene TRBV7-9; D gene ambiguous. V shed 0 bases and J shed 5 bases, with 7 bases lying between them. Germline values: CDR1 SEHNR, CDR2 FQNEAQ (reference sequence). The CDR3 loop spans 13 amino acids. CDR3 region: CASSLAQRETQYF. CDR3 bases: TGTGCCAGCAGCTTAGCCCAGCGTGAGACCCAGTACTTC.

Only a few counts were recorded for this clonotype. The chain recombines TRBV10-3 with TRBJ1-2, with unresolved D. CDR1 and CDR2 from the germline V gene are ENHRY and SYGVKD. The V end lost 7 bases, the J end lost 0 bases, and 9 bases lay between the germline ends. This CDR3 is 13 amino acids long. The CDR3 DNA is TGTGCCATCAACGGGCAGTCTAACTATGGCTACACCTTC. Amino acid sequence: CAINGQSNYGYTF.

The table lists this clonotype with a few counts. V and J are TRBV5-1 and TRBJ2-5; D ambiguous. Trimming removed 0 bases from V and 2 bases from J, with 8 bases in between. The CDR3 loop spans 14 amino acids. In germline, CDR1 is SGHRS, CDR2 YFSETQ. CDR3: CASSLESAQETQYF. In DNA, the CDR3 is TGCGCCAGCAGCTTGGAGTCAGCTCAAGAGACCCAGTACTTC.

This chain connects TRBV6-1 to TRBJ2-7, with 12 bases lining up with TRBD2. The CDR3 extends over 14 amino acids. Trimming cost V 6 bases and J 4 bases; bases outside gene matches: 4. The germline V gene encodes CDR1 MNHNS and CDR2 SASEGT. The DNA of the CDR3 is TGTGCCAGCAGATGGACTAGCGGGACGTACGAGCAGTACTTC. Its protein is CASRWTSGTYEQYF.

The CDR3 coding sequence is TGCAGTGCTAGAGATTCCGGACGGTTGAACACTGAAGCTTTCTTT. Translated, it gives CSARDSGRLNTEAFF. V is TRBV20-1 and J is TRBJ1-1; no clear D gene. V lost 0 bases and J lost 0, with 11 bases in between. This CDR3 spans 15 amino acids. Germline loops: CDR1 DFQATT, CDR2 SNEGSKA (reference sequence).